This T cell receptor (beta chain) was profiled in a study of human T cells and chemical hapten exposure. As for the study in general: The sensitizer, 2% DPC, was used on around 2 cm by around 2 cm of upper inner arm skin.

This sample's time point: patch test 3, about 24 weeks after DPC sensitization. Treatment denoted: therapeutic diphenylcyclopropenone sensitization with weekly scalp DPC. The starting material, unfractionated whole blood, was used for total RNA extraction. This clonotype was observed a handful of times. TCRdb re-called the RACE reads through MiXCR, storing one row per CDR3 protein. The table lists about 58,000 distinct CDR3 sequences, 12% of them singletons, with 2% to 3% in the top ten. V gave up 4 bases and J gave up 5 bases; unmatched junction bases: 3. From germline, CDR1 is SQVTM and CDR2 ANQGSEA. The length of the CDR3 is 12 residues.

The TCR originated in a man aged 25-45 years with alopecia areata. Some clones in this sample may be carry-over from other donors' samples. The V and J genes are TRBV29-1 and TRBJ2-7; the match to TRBD1 covers 9 bases. Sample: whole blood, taken in connection with sensitization to the hapten diphenylcyclopropenone (DPC). CDR3 sequence reads: CSVGQGVHEQYF. The CDR3 bases are TGCAGCGTTGGACAGGGGGTCCACGAGCAGTACTTC.